These 18 T cell receptor beta chains were all obtained from the same sample, sequenced in a study of cytotoxic CD8 clonotypes in ibrutinib-treated CLL. Assay: immunoSEQ multiplex PCR; the TCRdb copy retains only in-frame clones and omits some. The data contain some 200,000 clones, around 70% of them singletons. Sequences were derived from PBMCs, sampled after 12 months of ibrutinib treatment. All receptors come from a human donor with chronic lymphocytic leukemia.

The rearrangement links TRBV7-8 to TRBJ1-2, with unresolved D. The V and J ends lost 4 bases and 5 bases respectively, with 17 bases between them. This CDR3 contains 15 residues. The germline CDR1 and CDR2 sequences are SGHVS and FQNEAQ. This chain's CDR3 is CASSSRVGVRYGYTF. CDR3 DNA sequence: TGTGCCAGCAGCTCTCGGGTCGGGGTACGGTATGGCTACACCTTC.

This clone was seen a handful of times. The J gene is TRBJ2-7, the V gene TRBV7-2, with 12 nucleotides matching TRBD2. V was clipped by 3 bases and J by 1 base; unmatched bases: 10. From germline, CDR1 is SGHTA and CDR2 FQGNSA. This CDR3 is 18 amino acids long. The CDR3 sequence: CASSFKTSGRALSYEQYF. DNA for the CDR3: TGTGCCAGCAGCTTCAAGACTAGCGGGAGAGCTTTATCCTACGAGCAGTACTTC.

The V call is TRBV7-9, the J call TRBJ2-3; 9 bases match TRBD2. The CDR3 runs to 15 residues. Germline CDR1 is SEHNR and CDR2 is FQNEAQ (reference sequence). Unmatched junction bases numbered 6, after V lost 5 bases and J lost 3 bases. CDR3 sequence: CASSDIAGATDTQYF. CDR3 bases: TGTGCCAGCAGCGATATAGCGGGGGCGACAGATACGCAGTATTTT.

This clone appeared many times. V is TRBV2 and J is TRBJ1-5; D is possibly TRBD1 (5 bases). The CDR3 runs to 13 residues. Trimming shortened V by 4 bases and J by 6 bases, and 10 bases separated the two germline ends. The germline V gene encodes CDR1 SNHLY and CDR2 FYNNEI. The CDR3 is CASSGGVRQPQHF. CDR3 DNA sequence: TGTGCCAGCAGTGGAGGGGTACGTCAGCCCCAGCATTTT.

This clone was counted between two and nine times. The rearrangement uses TRBV9 and TRBJ2-5; 9 bases fit TRBD2. Germline values: CDR1 SGDLS, CDR2 YYNGEE. V shed 2 bases, J shed 5 bases, and the junction held 13 bases outside the gene matches. The CDR3 length is 17 residues. The CDR3 spells CASSVLAGRNFGETQYF. CDR3 coding DNA: TGTGCCAGCAGCGTTCTAGCGGGACGAAACTTCGGGGAGACCCAGTACTTC.

The rearrangement joins TRBV2 to TRBJ2-3; 9 bases agree with TRBD2. The junction had 4 bases not matched to a gene; V was cut back by 2 bases and J by 1 base. The CDR3 runs to 16 residues. Germline CDR1 and CDR2: SNHLY and FYNNEI. The chain's CDR3 is CASSESLAGGTDTQYF. For the CDR3, the DNA is TGTGCCAGCAGTGAAAGTTTAGCGGGGGGCACAGATACGCAGTATTTT.

The chain uses TRBV6-5 and TRBJ2-2; D unclear. CDR1 is MNHEY and CDR2 is SVGAGI in the germline V gene. The ends were cut back, 2 bases at V and 7 bases at J, with 8 bases in the middle. The CDR3 has 13 residues. The CDR3 loop reads CASSYLQDGELFF. In nucleotides, the CDR3 is TGTGCCAGCAGTTACCTCCAGGACGGGGAGCTGTTTTTT.

The J gene is TRBJ1-4, the V gene TRBV30; D may be TRBD1 (5 bases). V shed 4 bases and J shed 1 base, with 7 bases lying between them. CDR1 GTSNPN and CDR2 SVGIG come from the germline V gene (reference sequence). This CDR3 is built from 13 residues. This CDR3 reads CAWNDRTNEKLFF. For the CDR3, the DNA is TGTGCCTGGAACGACAGAACTAATGAAAAACTGTTTTTT.

This chain joins TRBV19 and TRBJ1-3, with D maybe TRBD1 (6 bases). CDR1 is LNHDA and CDR2 is SQIVND in the germline V gene (reference sequence). V lost 6 bases, J lost 0 bases, and 12 bases lay in between. The CDR3 sequence is 15 residues long. The CDR3 DNA sequence: TGTGCCAGTAGCTCTAGGACAGTCTCTGGAAACACCATATATTTT. The encoded protein is CASSSRTVSGNTIYF.

V gene TRBV2 combines with J gene TRBJ2-3, with no clear D. This CDR3 has 13 residues. Trimming removed 3 bases from V and 2 bases from J, with 6 bases in between. Germline-derived CDR1 and CDR2 are SNHLY and FYNNEI. In DNA form, the CDR3 reads TGTGCCAGCAGTGAGCGGAACACAGATACGCAGTATTTT. Its protein is CASSERNTDTQYF.

With respect to this clone: Other DNA sequences within the sample encode an identical CDR3. The V call is TRBV30, the J call TRBJ2-3, with 10 bases fitting TRBD2. Germline V gives CDR1 GTSNPN, CDR2 SVGIG (reference sequence). This CDR3 spans 15 amino acids. V shed 1 base and J 3 bases; nucleotides not matched to a gene: 4. CDR3 protein: CAWSELAGKTDTQYF. CDR3 in DNA: TGTGCCTGGAGTGAACTAGCGGGGAAGACAGATACGCAGTATTTT.

The rearrangement links TRBV6-5 to TRBJ1-2, with unresolved D. CDR3 size: 12 residues. The germline V and J ends were trimmed by 8 bases and 5 bases, with 12 bases remaining between them. Germline V lookup: CDR1 MNHEY, CDR2 SVGAGI. This CDR3 is CASRQGRYGYTF. CDR3 coding DNA: TGTGCCAGCCGACAAGGCAGATATGGCTACACCTTC.

This clone showed up just a few times. The CDR3 spells CASSIWTTSYEQYF. CDR3 nucleotides: TGTGCCAGTAGTATTTGGACAACCTCCTACGAGCAGTACTTC. The rearrangement links TRBV19 to TRBJ2-7; a weak D match, TRBD1 (5 bases). The CDR3 sequence is 14 residues long. In germline, CDR1 is LNHDA, CDR2 SQIVND (reference sequence). V lost 3 bases and J 0 bases, leaving 9 bases between the germline ends. The variable domain in full, completed from reference TRBV19 and TRBJ2-7, reads DGGITQSPKYLFRKEGQNVTLSCEQNLNHDAMYWYRQDPGQGLRLIYYSQIVNDFQKGDIAEGYSVSREKKESFPLTVTSAQKNPTAFYLCASSIWTTSYEQYFGPGTRLTVT.

The rearrangement joins TRBV15 to TRBJ1-1, with a weak D call TRBD1 (5 bases). V was pared by 1 base and J by 6 bases, with 18 bases between. Germline assignment: CDR1 LNHNV and CDR2 YYDKDF (reference sequence). The CDR3 runs 16 residues. CDR3 coding DNA: TGTGCCACCAGCAGAGTGTCAGGGTTGGTCTTCTCTGAAGCTTTCTTT. Amino acids: CATSRVSGLVFSEAFF.

The chain uses TRBV30 and TRBJ1-4; no firm D call. CDR3 length: 14 residues. V gave up 2 bases and J gave up 8 bases, with 15 bases separating them. CDR1 is GTSNPN and CDR2 is SVGIG in the germline V gene (reference sequence). The CDR3 coding sequence is TGTGCCTGGAGTACACGGTTGAGAGAGGAAAAACTGTTTTTT. This codes for CAWSTRLREEKLFF.

V and J are TRBV9 and TRBJ2-3; 8 bases map to TRBD2. CDR1 is SGDLS, CDR2 YYNGEE, per germline. Germline trimming cut 4 bases from V and 3 bases from J; bases unmatched to any gene: 4. CDR3 size: 14 residues. CDR3 sequence (DNA): TGTGCCAGCAGCCCCAAGCGGGGGACAGATACGCAGTATTTT. Protein sequence: CASSPKRGTDTQYF.

The chain links TRBV28 to TRBJ1-2; TRBD1 might be the D (5 bases). The CDR3 loop spans 14 amino acids. V was cut by 6 bases and J by 7 bases, with 18 bases left in between. Germline V gene sequence: CDR1 MDHEN, CDR2 SYDVKM. The CDR3: CASRPRGQGGGYTF. The CDR3 coding sequence is TGTGCCAGCAGGCCCCGTGGGCAGGGCGGTGGCTACACCTTC.

J is TRBJ2-2 and V is TRBV4-2; TRBD2 aligns across 14 bases. The CDR3 covers 16 residues. V was clipped by 2 bases and J by 5 bases; unmatched bases: 1. The germline V gene encodes CDR1 LGHNA and CDR2 YNFKEQ. CDR3 DNA: TGTGCCAGCAGCCAAAGACTAGCGGGAGGGACCGGGGAGCTGTTTTTT. This gives the protein CASSQRLAGGTGELFF.